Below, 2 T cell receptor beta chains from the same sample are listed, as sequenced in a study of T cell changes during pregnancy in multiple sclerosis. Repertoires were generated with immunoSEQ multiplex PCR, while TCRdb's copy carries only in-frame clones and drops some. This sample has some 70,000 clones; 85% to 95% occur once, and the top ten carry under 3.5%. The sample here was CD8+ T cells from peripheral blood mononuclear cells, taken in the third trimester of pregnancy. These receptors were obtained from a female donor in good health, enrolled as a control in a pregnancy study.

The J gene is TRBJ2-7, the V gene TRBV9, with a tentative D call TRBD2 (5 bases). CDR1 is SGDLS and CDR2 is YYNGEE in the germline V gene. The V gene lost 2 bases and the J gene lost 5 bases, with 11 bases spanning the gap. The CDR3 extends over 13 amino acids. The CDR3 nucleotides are TGTGCCAGCAGCGTTGGAGGTAGGGACGAGCAGTACTTC. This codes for CASSVGGRDEQYF.

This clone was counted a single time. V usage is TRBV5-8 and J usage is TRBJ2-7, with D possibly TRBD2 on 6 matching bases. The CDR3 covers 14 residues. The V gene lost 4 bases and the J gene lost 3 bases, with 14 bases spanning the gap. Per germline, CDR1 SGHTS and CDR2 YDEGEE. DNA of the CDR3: TGTGCCAGCAGCACGACTAGATTTAACTACGAGCAGTACTTC. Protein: CASSTTRFNYEQYF.